This T cell receptor (beta chain) was observed in a study of shared clonotypes between healthy human individuals. The CDR3 length is 13 residues. The germline gives CDR1 KGHSH, CDR2 LQKENI. The ends were cut back, 7 bases at V and 8 bases at J, with 15 bases in the middle. This table comes from immunoSEQ multiplex PCR, and its TCRdb copy is limited to in-frame clones, with some not included. This sample has more than 450,000 clones, with around 79% found just once. Sample: PBMCs. The TCR originated in a woman in her thirties or forties in good health. Some clones in this sample may be carry-over from other donors' samples. This chain connects TRBV18 to TRBJ2-1; a possible D gene is TRBD1 (5 bases). The CDR3 is CASYPDLGDEQFF. The CDR3 DNA reads TGTGCCAGCTACCCCGACTTAGGGGATGAGCAGTTCTTC.